The source of this T cell receptor (beta chain) is a study of CD8 T cells in ankylosing spondylitis. Study findings and constraints: Disease-linked clones reportedly showed significant enrichment in matched ankylosing spondylitis synovial fluid. For ankylosing spondylitis blood, a TCR beta motif of about eight highly homologous variants appeared characteristic.

In making TCR beta libraries, quantitative 5'-RACE with molecular barcodes was used. In TCRdb, the 5' RACE reads were re-called with MiXCR into one record per CDR3 protein. The table has roughly 150,000 distinct CDR3 sequences, 9.8% seen once. This clonotype occurred many times. Its antigen remains unknown. The sequence was obtained from a female donor with ankylosing spondylitis or in good health (not recorded which). The sample was blood, either unsorted or a sorted T cell fraction (not recorded which).

For the CDR3, the DNA is TGTGCCAGCAGCTTAGAAGACGCGCCGAGCACAGATACGCAGTATTTT. Its protein product is CASSLEDAPSTDTQYF. The chain recombines TRBV7-2 with TRBJ2-3; no clear D. CDR3 length: 16 residues. V dropped 1 base and J dropped 0 bases, with 11 bases sitting between them. Germline V gives CDR1 SGHTA, CDR2 FQGNSA.